The clone carrying this TCR beta chain was counted only a few times. Its target is unknown. The CDR3 has 17 residues. The ends were cut back, 1 base at V and 0 bases at J, with 14 bases in the middle. CDR1 is MNHNS, CDR2 SASEGT, per germline. Reverse transcribing all isolated RNA meant expressed TCRB transcripts were sequenced. Profiled with immunoSEQ multiplex PCR; TCRdb holds only in-frame clones, not every one. The sample lists over 200,000 clones; about a tenth were seen once. These data belong to a study of beta chain features in type 1 diabetes. Study information: There was similarity between patients and healthy donors in age, gender and cell yields.

Study-wide points: Type 1 diabetes patients had TCRB CDR3s that were shorter (moderately but significantly so) in all four CD4+ subsets.

The specimen was naive CD4+ T cells from blood. The receptor was derived from a man aged 25 to 40 with type 1 diabetes. The chain employs TRBV6-1 and TRBJ2-3; D possibly corresponds to TRBD2 (6 bases). In DNA form, the CDR3 reads TGTGCCAGCAGTGAAGGCACCCTAGCGACTAGCACAGATACGCAGTATTTT. It translates to CASSEGTLATSTDTQYF.